These 14 T cell receptor beta chains share one sample of origin, sequenced in a study of shared clonotypes between healthy human individuals. Method: immunoSEQ multiplex PCR; TCRdb's copy keeps in-frame clones and lacks some. The sample includes approximately 2.1 million clones, approximately 95% of them seen just once. Sequences were obtained from naive CD4+ T cells from PBMCs. Stated subset: CD45RA+ positively selected. These receptors were collected from a man younger than 35 in good health. Some clones in this sample may be carry-over from other donors' samples.

This chain connects TRBV12-5 to TRBJ1-2; 7 bases map to TRBD1. V lost 1 base to trimming and J lost 7 bases; unmatched junction nucleotides: 15. The CDR3 loop spans 17 amino acids. Germline V gives CDR1 LGHNT, CDR2 FRNRAP. DNA of the CDR3: TGTGCTAGTGGTTTGGCCCTGACAGGGTATCGCTTTGGTGGCTACACCTTC. It encodes CASGLALTGYRFGGYTF.

The chain carries TRBV5-6 and TRBJ2-3; a possible D gene is TRBD1 (6 bases). V gave up 4 bases and J gave up 3 bases, with 15 bases separating them. CDR3 size: 15 residues. Germline V gives CDR1 SGHDT, CDR2 YYEEEE. The DNA of the CDR3 is TGTGCCAGCAGCCGACGCACAGGGTCTACAGATACGCAGTATTTT. Its protein is CASSRRTGSTDTQYF.

This chain links TRBV28 with TRBJ2-7; D is tentatively TRBD1 or TRBD2 (5 bases each). The CDR3 is made up of 12 amino acids. Trimming left V 6 bases short and J 8 bases short, with 14 bases between. Germline V gene data show CDR1 as MDHEN and CDR2 as SYDVKM. The CDR3 nucleotides read TGTGCCAGCAGGGGGACCGCCAAACAGCAGTACTTC. Amino acids: CASRGTAKQQYF.

The chain combines TRBV11-2 with TRBJ2-2, with unresolved D. Germline-derived CDR1 and CDR2 are SGHAT and FQNNGV. The V gene lost 6 bases and the J gene lost 0 bases, with 8 bases spanning the gap. This CDR3 has 14 amino acids. The CDR3 region is CASRPAANTGELFF. CDR3 bases: TGTGCCAGCAGGCCCGCAGCGAACACCGGGGAGCTGTTTTTT. Complete variable domain (other parts from reference TRBV11-2 and TRBJ2-2): EAGVAQSPRYKIIEKRQSVAFWCNPISGHATLYWYQQILGQGPKLLIQFQNNGVVDDSQLPKDRFSAERLKGVDSTLKIQPAKLEDSAVYLCASRPAANTGELFFGEGSRLTVL.

The V call is TRBV20-1, the J call TRBJ1-1; D unclear. V shed 6 bases and J shed 3 bases, with 8 bases lying between them. The germline gives CDR1 DFQATT, CDR2 SNEGSKA (reference sequence). The CDR3 length is 11 residues. Here the CDR3 reads CSASWYTEAFF. CDR3 sequence (DNA): TGCAGTGCCAGCTGGTACACTGAAGCTTTCTTT.

About this clone: This sample includes further DNA sequences coding for the same CDR3. The chain has TRBV18 and TRBJ2-7, with a possible D match to TRBD2 (6 bases). Trimming left V 3 bases short and J 4 bases short, with 7 bases between. This CDR3 contains 12 residues. The germline V gene has CDR1 KGHSH and CDR2 LQKENI. This CDR3 is CASSPGGYEQYF. The CDR3 DNA follows: TGTGCCAGCTCACCGGGGGGTTACGAGCAGTACTTC. The full variable domain, its missing parts supplied by reference TRBV18 and TRBJ2-7, is NAGVMQNPRHLVRRRGQEARLRCSPMKGHSHVYWYRQLPEEGLKFMVYLQKENIIDESGMPKERFSAEFPKEGPSILRIQQVVRGDSAAYFCASSPGGYEQYFGPGTRLTVT.

This chain links TRBV11-3 with TRBJ2-7; D is ambiguous. Trimming took off 4 bases at V and 2 bases at J, with 12 bases between the two ends. Germline lookup yields CDR1 SGHNT and CDR2 YENEEA. This CDR3 has 14 residues. CDR3 in amino acids: CASSSHGLPYEQYF. The CDR3, as DNA: TGTGCCAGCAGCTCTCACGGGCTGCCCTACGAGCAGTACTTC.

The rearrangement links TRBV6-1 to TRBJ2-7; no clear D gene. CDR3 size: 14 residues. Germline lookup yields CDR1 MNHNS and CDR2 SASEGT. Trimming removed 2 bases at V and 3 bases at J, with 11 bases between. The CDR3 DNA reads as TGTGCCAGCAGTGAACAACCAGCGATCTACGAGCAGTACTTC. Amino acid sequence: CASSEQPAIYEQYF.

With respect to this clone: Other DNA variants within this sample encode the same CDR3. The rearrangement joins TRBV30 to TRBJ2-3; D is undetermined. V lost 3 bases, J lost 5 bases, and 6 bases lay in between. The CDR3 covers 11 residues. Germline lookup yields CDR1 GTSNPN and CDR2 SVGIG (reference sequence). CDR3 in amino acids: CAWSREDTQYF. CDR3 coding DNA: TGTGCCTGGAGCAGAGAAGATACGCAGTATTTT.

The rearrangement links TRBV5-4 to TRBJ2-2; no definite D call. V was trimmed by 5 bases and J by 8 bases, leaving 7 bases between them. The CDR3 extends over 11 amino acids. Germline V gene data show CDR1 as SGHNT and CDR2 as YYREEE (reference sequence). CDR3 region: CASRGEGELFF. The CDR3 nucleotides read TGTGCCAGCAGGGGTGAGGGGGAGCTGTTTTTT.

The chain employs TRBV10-1 and TRBJ1-4; D is ambiguous. CDR1 and CDR2 from the germline V gene are WNHNN and SYGVQD (reference sequence). Trimming left V 0 bases short and J 6 bases short, with 17 bases between. The CDR3 runs to 17 residues. The CDR3 DNA is TGCGCCAGCAGTGAGTCGCGGTATGCATATGAGTATGAAAAACTGTTTTTT. Protein product: CASSESRYAYEYEKLFF.

V usage is TRBV5-6 and J usage is TRBJ1-2; D is uncertain. Trimming shortened V by 4 bases and J by 3 bases, and 16 bases separated the two germline ends. Looked up from germline, CDR1 is SGHDT and CDR2 is YYEEEE. This CDR3 has 15 amino acids. The CDR3 DNA follows: TGTGCCAGCAGCCCTCGTGGAAGGGATTACTATGGCTACACCTTC. Encoded protein: CASSPRGRDYYGYTF.

This clone was seen a single time. CDR3: CASTTQWGTSDTQYF. The CDR3, as DNA: TGTGCCAGCACAACTCAGTGGGGGACATCAGATACGCAGTATTTT. The J gene is TRBJ2-3, the V gene TRBV18, with D perhaps TRBD1 (6 bases). CDR3 length equals 15 residues. Trimming left V 8 bases short and J 4 bases short, with 19 bases between. Per germline, CDR1 KGHSH and CDR2 LQKENI. Supplemented by reference TRBV18 and TRBJ2-3, the full variable domain reads NAGVMQNPRHLVRRRGQEARLRCSPMKGHSHVYWYRQLPEEGLKFMVYLQKENIIDESGMPKERFSAEFPKEGPSILRIQQVVRGDSAAYFCASTTQWGTSDTQYFGPGTRLTVL.

The V gene is TRBV5-1, the J gene TRBJ2-5; 9 bases align to TRBD2. The trim removed 4 bases at V and 4 bases at J, leaving 11 bases unmatched. The CDR3 totals 16 residues. CDR1 is SGHRS and CDR2 is YFSETQ in the germline V gene. As DNA, the CDR3 is TGCGCCAGCAGCCCGGTAATAGGGACTAGCCGAGAGACCCAGTACTTC. Protein sequence: CASSPVIGTSRETQYF.